The 2 T cell receptor beta chains below come from one sample, sequenced in a study of blood T cell repertoires in COVID-19. Sequencing was performed with immunoSEQ multiplex PCR; in TCRdb, only in-frame clones are kept and a portion is missing. The sample contains about 300,000 clones, 65% to 85% of which appear only once. Sequences were obtained from peripheral blood. The receptors were sampled from a woman in her fifties or sixties with acute or convalescent COVID-19.

This chain joins TRBV6-5 and TRBJ2-7; D remains unclear. The ends were cut back, 4 bases at V and 2 bases at J, with 18 bases in the middle. This CDR3 is built from 16 residues. The germline V gene has CDR1 MNHEY and CDR2 SVGAGI. CDR3 DNA: TGTGCCAGCAGTTCCCTACTACCGAGCCTCCCCTACGAGCAGTACTTC. Its translation is CASSSLLPSLPYEQYF.

The chain carries TRBV5-1 and TRBJ2-1; 7 nucleotides line up with TRBD1. The germline gives CDR1 SGHRS, CDR2 YFSETQ. Trimming removed 4 bases from V and 2 bases from J; junction bases left unmatched: 3. The CDR3 totals 14 residues. CDR3 in amino acids: CASSQTGTYNEQFF. DNA of the CDR3: TGCGCCAGCAGCCAGACAGGGACCTACAATGAGCAGTTCTTC.